The 8 T cell receptor beta chains listed next were all sequenced from one sample in a study of control samples from healthy donors and cancer patients. Measured with immunoSEQ multiplex PCR; TCRdb has only the in-frame clones, and not every one. The table includes some 130,000 clones, 85% to 95% detected once. The source material was PBMCs. These receptor sequences come from a man aged 50 to 60 with head and neck cancer.

The V gene is TRBV18, the J gene TRBJ1-1, with 8 bases lining up with TRBD1. J lost 6 bases, V lost 1 base, and 7 bases had no gene match. CDR3 size: 15 residues. In germline, CDR1 is KGHSH, CDR2 LQKENI. The CDR3 DNA follows: TGTGCCAGCTCACCACTAGGACAGGGAAACCCTGAAGCTTTCTTT. Its translation: CASSPLGQGNPEAFF.

The genes are TRBV6-2 or TRBV6-3 and TRBJ2-1; TRBD2 matches at 12 bases. Germline V gene data show CDR1 as MNHEY and CDR2 as SVGEGT. The V and J ends lost 0 bases and 9 bases, in that order; junction bases with no gene match: 9. There are 17 residues in the CDR3. CDR3: CASSYSSSSGGAFEQFF. The CDR3 DNA reads TGTGCCAGCAGTTACTCGTCGTCTAGCGGGGGGGCCTTTGAGCAGTTCTTC.

The chain has TRBV5-4 and TRBJ2-1; perhaps D is TRBD1 or TRBD2 (6 bases each). This CDR3 spans 16 amino acids. From germline, CDR1 is SGHNT and CDR2 YYREEE (reference sequence). V was shortened by 2 bases and J by 4 bases, with 16 bases between the two germline ends. The CDR3 region is CASSLPGAGRYNEQFF. The DNA of the CDR3 is TGTGCCAGCAGCTTACCGGGGGCAGGGAGGTACAATGAGCAGTTCTTC.

V is TRBV29-1 and J is TRBJ2-3; 11 bases fit TRBD2. The CDR3 extends over 15 amino acids. Unmatched junction bases numbered 6, after V lost 5 bases and J lost 2 bases. Germline V gene sequence: CDR1 SQVTM, CDR2 ANQGSEA. The CDR3 is CSVNSGGAITDTQYF. CDR3 in DNA: TGCAGCGTTAATAGCGGGGGGGCAATCACAGATACGCAGTATTTT.

The rearrangement uses TRBV20-1 and TRBJ1-5; TRBD1 is a possible D gene (5 bases). Germline CDR1 and CDR2: DFQATT and SNEGSKA (reference sequence). Trimming stripped 3 bases from V and 4 bases from J, with 10 bases between. The CDR3 runs to 13 residues. The CDR3 sequence: CSASGGVNQPQHF. The DNA for the CDR3 is TGCAGTGCTAGTGGAGGGGTAAATCAGCCCCAGCATTTT.

The chain uses TRBV18 and TRBJ2-3; 10 nucleotides line up with TRBD1. This CDR3 is built from 16 residues. Germline V CDR1 and CDR2: KGHSH, LQKENI. The trim removed 6 bases at V and 4 bases at J, leaving 10 bases unmatched. The CDR3 DNA sequence: TGTGCCAGCTCGAGATCCAGGACAGGGGGAGCAGATACGCAGTATTTT. This gives the protein CASSRSRTGGADTQYF.

This clone was seen just once. The gene calls are TRBV7-9 and TRBJ2-3; D remains unclear. Deletions cut 1 base from V and 0 bases from J, with 11 bases between. The germline V gene encodes CDR1 SEHNR and CDR2 FQNEAQ (reference sequence). The CDR3 covers 16 residues. The CDR3 coding sequence is TGTGCCAGCAGCTTAGTCAGGTCGGCTAGCACAGATACGCAGTATTTT. Its protein is CASSLVRSASTDTQYF.

V gene TRBV7-2 combines with J gene TRBJ2-1; 7 bases match TRBD2. The CDR3 consists of 15 residues. Germline CDR1 and CDR2: SGHTA and FQGNSA. The V segment lost 7 bases and the J segment 1 base; nucleotides outside the gene matches: 7. CDR3 DNA: TGTGCCAGCACCGTAGCGGGTGGATCCTACAATGAGCAGTTCTTC. It is translated as CASTVAGGSYNEQFF.